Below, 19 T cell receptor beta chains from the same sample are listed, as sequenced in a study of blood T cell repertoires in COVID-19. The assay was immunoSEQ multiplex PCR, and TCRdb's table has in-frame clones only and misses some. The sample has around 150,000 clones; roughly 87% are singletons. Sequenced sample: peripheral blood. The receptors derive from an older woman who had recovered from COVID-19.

For the CDR3, the DNA is TGCGCCAGCAGCTTGGAGTCAGGTCATGTCGATGGCTACACCTTC. Amino acid sequence: CASSLESGHVDGYTF. The J gene is TRBJ1-2, the V gene TRBV5-1; D is unclear. V lost 0 bases and J lost 6, with 15 bases in between. The CDR3 has 15 residues. Per the germline V gene, CDR1 is SGHRS and CDR2 is YFSETQ.

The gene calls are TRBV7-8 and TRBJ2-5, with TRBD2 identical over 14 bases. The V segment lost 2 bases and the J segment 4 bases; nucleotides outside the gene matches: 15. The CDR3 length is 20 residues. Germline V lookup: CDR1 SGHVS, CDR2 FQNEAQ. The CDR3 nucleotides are TGTGCCAGCAGCTTATCCGACCGACTAGCGGGGGGGAGAGGAGGAGAGACCCAGTACTTC. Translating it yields CASSLSDRLAGGRGGETQYF.

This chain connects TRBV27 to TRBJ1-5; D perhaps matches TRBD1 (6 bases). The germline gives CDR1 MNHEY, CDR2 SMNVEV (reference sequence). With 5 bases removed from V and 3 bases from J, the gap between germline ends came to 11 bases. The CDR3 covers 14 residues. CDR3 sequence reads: CASSPQGPNQPQHF. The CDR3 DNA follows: TGTGCCAGCAGTCCACAGGGACCCAATCAGCCCCAGCATTTT.

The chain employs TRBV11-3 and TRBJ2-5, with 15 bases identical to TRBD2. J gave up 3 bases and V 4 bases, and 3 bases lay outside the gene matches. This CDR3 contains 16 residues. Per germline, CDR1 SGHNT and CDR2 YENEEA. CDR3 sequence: CASSSWTSGGEETQYF. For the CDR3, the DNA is TGTGCCAGCAGCTCCTGGACTAGCGGGGGGGAAGAGACCCAGTACTTC.

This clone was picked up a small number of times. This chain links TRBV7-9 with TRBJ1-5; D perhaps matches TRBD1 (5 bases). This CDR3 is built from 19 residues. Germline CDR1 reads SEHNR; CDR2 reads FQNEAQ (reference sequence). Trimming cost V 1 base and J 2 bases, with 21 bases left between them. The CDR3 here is CASSLGGWGVGSGNQPQHF. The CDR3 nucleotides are TGTGCCAGCAGCTTAGGGGGATGGGGGGTCGGGAGTGGCAATCAGCCCCAGCATTTT.

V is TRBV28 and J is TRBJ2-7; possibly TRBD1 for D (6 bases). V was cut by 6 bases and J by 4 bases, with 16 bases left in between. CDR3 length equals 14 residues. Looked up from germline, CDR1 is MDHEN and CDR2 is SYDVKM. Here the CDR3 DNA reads TGTGCCAGCAGGTCCTTGGGCAGGGGTTACGAGCAGTACTTC. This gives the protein CASRSLGRGYEQYF. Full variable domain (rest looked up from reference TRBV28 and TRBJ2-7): DVKVTQSSRYLVKRTGEKVFLECVQDMDHENMFWYRQDPGLGLRLIYFSYDVKMKEKGDIPEGYSVSREKKERFSLILESASTNQTSMYLCASRSLGRGYEQYFGPGTRLTVT.

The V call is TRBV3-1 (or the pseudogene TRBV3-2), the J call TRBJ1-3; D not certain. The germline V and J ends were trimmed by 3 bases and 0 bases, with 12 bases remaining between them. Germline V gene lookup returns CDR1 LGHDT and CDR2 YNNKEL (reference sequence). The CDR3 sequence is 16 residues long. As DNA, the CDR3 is TGTGCCAGCAGCCACATTCGTACAGCCTCTGGAAACACCATATATTTT. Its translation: CASSHIRTASGNTIYF.

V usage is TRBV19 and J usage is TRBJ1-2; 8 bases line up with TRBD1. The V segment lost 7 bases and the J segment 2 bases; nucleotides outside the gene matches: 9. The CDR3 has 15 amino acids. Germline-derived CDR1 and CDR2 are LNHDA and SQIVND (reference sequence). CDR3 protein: CASTLGGTGNYGYTF. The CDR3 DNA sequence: TGTGCCAGTACCCTTGGGGGGACAGGCAACTATGGCTACACCTTC.

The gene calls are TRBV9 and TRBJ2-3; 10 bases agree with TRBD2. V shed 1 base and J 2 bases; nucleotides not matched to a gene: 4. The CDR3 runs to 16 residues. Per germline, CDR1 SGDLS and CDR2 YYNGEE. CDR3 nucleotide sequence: TGTGCCAGCAGCGTAACTAGCGGGGCAGTCACAGATACGCAGTATTTT. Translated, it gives CASSVTSGAVTDTQYF.

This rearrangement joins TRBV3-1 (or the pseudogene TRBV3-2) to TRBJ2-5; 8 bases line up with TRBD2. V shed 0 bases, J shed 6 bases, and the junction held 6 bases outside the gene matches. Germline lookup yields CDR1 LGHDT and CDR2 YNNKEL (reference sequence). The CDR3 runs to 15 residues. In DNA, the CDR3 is TGTGCCAGCAGCCAAGATTCCGGGGGGGGGAAGACCCAGTACTTC. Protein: CASSQDSGGGKTQYF.

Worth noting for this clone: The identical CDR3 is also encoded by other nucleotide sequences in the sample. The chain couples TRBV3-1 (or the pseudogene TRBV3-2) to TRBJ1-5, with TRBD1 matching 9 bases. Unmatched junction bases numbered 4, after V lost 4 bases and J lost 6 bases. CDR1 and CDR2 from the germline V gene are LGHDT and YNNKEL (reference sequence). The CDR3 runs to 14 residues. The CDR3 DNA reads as TGTGCCAGCAGCCTACAGGGGGCGGGTCAGCCCCAGCATTTT. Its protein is CASSLQGAGQPQHF.

As DNA, the CDR3 is TGCGCCAGCAGCTTGGAAACAGGGAACTATGGCTACACCTTC. It is translated as CASSLETGNYGYTF. The gene calls are TRBV5-1 and TRBJ1-2; possibly TRBD1 for D (6 bases). Trimming cost V 0 bases and J 2 bases, with 8 bases left between them. The CDR3 extends over 14 amino acids. Germline assignment: CDR1 SGHRS and CDR2 YFSETQ.

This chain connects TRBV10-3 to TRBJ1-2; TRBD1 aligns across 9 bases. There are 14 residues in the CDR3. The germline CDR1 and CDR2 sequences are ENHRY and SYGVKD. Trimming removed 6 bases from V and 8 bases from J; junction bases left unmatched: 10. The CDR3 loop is CAIRDGQGLRGYTF. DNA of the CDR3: TGTGCCATCAGGGATGGACAGGGGTTGCGAGGCTACACCTTC.

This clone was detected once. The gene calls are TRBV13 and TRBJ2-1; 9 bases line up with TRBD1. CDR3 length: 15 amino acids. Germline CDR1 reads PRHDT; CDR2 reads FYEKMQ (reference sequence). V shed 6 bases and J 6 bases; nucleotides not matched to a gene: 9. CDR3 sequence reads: CASSPRGTGPNEQFF. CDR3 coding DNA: TGTGCCAGCAGTCCCAGAGGGACAGGGCCCAATGAGCAGTTCTTC.

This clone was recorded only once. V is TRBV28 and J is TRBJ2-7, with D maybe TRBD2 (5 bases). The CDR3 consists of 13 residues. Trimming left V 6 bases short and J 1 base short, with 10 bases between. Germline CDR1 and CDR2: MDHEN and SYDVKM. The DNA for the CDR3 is TGTGCCAGCAGCCTAGCAGGATCCTACGAGCAGTACTTC. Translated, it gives CASSLAGSYEQYF.

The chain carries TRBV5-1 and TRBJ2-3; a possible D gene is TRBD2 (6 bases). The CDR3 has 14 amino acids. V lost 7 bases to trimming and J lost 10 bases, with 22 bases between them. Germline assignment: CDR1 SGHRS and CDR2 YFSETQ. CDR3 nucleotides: TGCGCCAGCGCCCGGGGTGCTATCGGAGGGGCGCAGTATTTT. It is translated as CASARGAIGGAQYF.

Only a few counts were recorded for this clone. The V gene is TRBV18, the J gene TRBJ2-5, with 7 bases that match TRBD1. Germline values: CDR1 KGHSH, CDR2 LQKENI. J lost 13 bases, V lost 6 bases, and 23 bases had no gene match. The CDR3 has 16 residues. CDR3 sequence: CASSDRTGTQVSPGYF. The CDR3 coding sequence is TGTGCCAGCTCGGACCGGACAGGTACTCAAGTCAGCCCAGGGTACTTC.

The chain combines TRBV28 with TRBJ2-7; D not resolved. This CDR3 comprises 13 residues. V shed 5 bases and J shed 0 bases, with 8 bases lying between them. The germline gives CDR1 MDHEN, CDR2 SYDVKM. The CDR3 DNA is TGTGCCAGCAGTAGTAGGAGCTCCTACGAGCAGTACTTC. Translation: CASSSRSSYEQYF. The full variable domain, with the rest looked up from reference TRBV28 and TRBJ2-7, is DVKVTQSSRYLVKRTGEKVFLECVQDMDHENMFWYRQDPGLGLRLIYFSYDVKMKEKGDIPEGYSVSREKKERFSLILESASTNQTSMYLCASSSRSSYEQYFGPGTRLTVT.

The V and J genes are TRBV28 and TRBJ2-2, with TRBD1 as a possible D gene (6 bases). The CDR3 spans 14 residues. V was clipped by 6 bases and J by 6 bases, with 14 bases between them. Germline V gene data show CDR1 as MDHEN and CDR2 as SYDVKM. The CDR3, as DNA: TGTGCCAGCAGAACTACAGGGTCGGCCGGGGAGCTGTTTTTT. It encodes CASRTTGSAGELFF.